This is a list of T cell receptor beta chains from one sample in a study of blood T cell repertoires in COVID-19. Data came from immunoSEQ multiplex PCR; TCRdb stores just in-frame clones and leaves some out. The top ten hold 10% to 15% of the sample, which has fewer than 65,000 clones, roughly four fifths seen once. Sequencing was carried out using peripheral blood. These receptor sequences come from a human donor in a cohort sampled during active COVID-19. CDR3s include the opening cysteine and the closing phenylalanine or tryptophan. D genes are given only for firm matches. Clone size is shown for a subset of rows, as once, few, many or a class of expanded clone.

v_call: TRBV18; d_call: .; j_call: TRBJ2-7; clone_size: few; cdr3_nt: TGTGCCAGCTCTCCTCCGGCAGGCTACGAGCAGTACTTC; cdr3_aa: CASSPPAGYEQYF
v_call: TRBV6-5; d_call: TRBD1; j_call: TRBJ1-2; clone_size: .; cdr3_nt: TGTGCCAGCAGTTCACAGGGGGCCTCCTATGGCTACACCTTC; cdr3_aa: CASSSQGASYGYTF
v_call: TRBV27; d_call: .; j_call: TRBJ2-3; clone_size: once; cdr3_nt: TGTGCCAGCAGTTCCCGACATCCACCTTACACAGATACGCAGTATTTT; cdr3_aa: CASSSRHPPYTDTQYF
v_call: TRBV11-2; d_call: TRBD1; j_call: TRBJ2-1; clone_size: .; cdr3_nt: TGTGCCAGCTTCGGGACAGGGGACTACAATGAGCAGTTCTTC; cdr3_aa: CASFGTGDYNEQFF
v_call: TRBV6-5; d_call: TRBD2; j_call: TRBJ2-7; clone_size: .; cdr3_nt: TGTGCCAGCAGTTATTTCACCGGACTAGCGGGCGAGCAGTACTTC; cdr3_aa: CASSYFTGLAGEQYF
v_call: TRBV28; d_call: TRBD2; j_call: TRBJ2-4; clone_size: .; cdr3_nt: TGTGCCAGCAGTCCGTGGACTAGCTCCGCCAAAAACATTCAGTACTTC; cdr3_aa: CASSPWTSSAKNIQYF
v_call: TRBV11-2; d_call: .; j_call: TRBJ2-1; clone_size: many; cdr3_nt: TGTGCCAGCAGCTTCCTCGGGAATGAGCAGTTCTTC; cdr3_aa: CASSFLGNEQFF
v_call: TRBV28; d_call: .; j_call: TRBJ2-7; clone_size: .; cdr3_nt: TGTGCCAGCAGTCCTCTAGCAGGTACCTACGAGCAGTACTTC; cdr3_aa: CASSPLAGTYEQYF
v_call: TRBV7-6; d_call: .; j_call: TRBJ2-1; clone_size: .; cdr3_nt: TGTGCCAGCAGCTTATCGGGTATCCCATACAATGAGCAGTTCTTC; cdr3_aa: CASSLSGIPYNEQFF
v_call: TRBV5-1; d_call: TRBD1; j_call: TRBJ2-7; clone_size: .; cdr3_nt: TGCGCCAGCAGCCCACGGGACAGGGTCACTGCCTACGAGCAGTACTTC; cdr3_aa: CASSPRDRVTAYEQYF
v_call: TRBV28; d_call: TRBD1; j_call: TRBJ1-6; clone_size: .; cdr3_nt: TGTGCCAGCAGCCGGGACAGACAACTTATCCTACTTAATAATTCACCCCTCCACTTT; cdr3_aa: CASSRDRQLILLNNSPLHF
v_call: TRBV7-6; d_call: .; j_call: TRBJ2-7; clone_size: once; cdr3_nt: TGTGCCAGCAGCTTAGAGGCTAGCGAAACCTACGAGCAGTACTTC; cdr3_aa: CASSLEASETYEQYF
v_call: TRBV27; d_call: .; j_call: TRBJ2-2; clone_size: .; cdr3_nt: TGTGCCAGCAGTTTAAACAGGGTCGGGGAGCTGTTTTTT; cdr3_aa: CASSLNRVGELFF
v_call: TRBV11-2; d_call: .; j_call: TRBJ1-2; clone_size: .; cdr3_nt: TGTGCCAGCGGGCTAGGGGGGGAAGGCTACACCTTC; cdr3_aa: CASGLGGEGYTF
v_call: TRBV5-4; d_call: TRBD2; j_call: TRBJ2-7; clone_size: .; cdr3_nt: TGTGCCAGCAGCCATACTAGCGGGACTTACTACGAGCAGTACTTC; cdr3_aa: CASSHTSGTYYEQYF
v_call: TRBV13; d_call: .; j_call: TRBJ2-1; clone_size: .; cdr3_nt: TGTGCCAGCAGCGGTATTCAGGGGAAGACCTACAATGAGCAGTTCTTC; cdr3_aa: CASSGIQGKTYNEQFF
v_call: TRBV11-2; d_call: TRBD2; j_call: TRBJ2-1; clone_size: .; cdr3_nt: TGTGCCAGCAGCCACCTAGCGGGGGTGCATACAAACAATGAGCAGTTCTTC; cdr3_aa: CASSHLAGVHTNNEQFF
v_call: TRBV5-1; d_call: TRBD1; j_call: TRBJ2-1; clone_size: once; cdr3_nt: TGCGCCAGCAGCTTGGAGGACAGGGGGGTGGATGAGCAGTTCTTC; cdr3_aa: CASSLEDRGVDEQFF
v_call: TRBV5-1; d_call: TRBD2; j_call: TRBJ2-7; clone_size: many; cdr3_nt: TGCGCCAGCAGCTCAACTAGCGGGGGGCCGGGGGAGCAGTACTTC; cdr3_aa: CASSSTSGGPGEQYF
v_call: TRBV27; d_call: TRBD2; j_call: TRBJ2-1; clone_size: .; cdr3_nt: TGTGCCAGCAGATCGGTGGGGACTAGCGGGGGATACTACAATGAGCAGTTCTTC; cdr3_aa: CASRSVGTSGGYYNEQFF
v_call: TRBV7-9; d_call: .; j_call: TRBJ1-1; clone_size: .; cdr3_nt: TGTGCCAGCAGCAATCCCGGGACATATGAAGCTTTCTTT; cdr3_aa: CASSNPGTYEAFF
v_call: TRBV5-5; d_call: TRBD1; j_call: TRBJ1-5; clone_size: few; cdr3_nt: TGTGCCAGCAGCTCCGATCTGGGACAGGGGTATCAGCCCCAGCATTTT; cdr3_aa: CASSSDLGQGYQPQHF
v_call: TRBV12-5; d_call: TRBD1; j_call: TRBJ1-5; clone_size: .; cdr3_nt: TGTGCTAGTGGTTTTTCAACAGGGGGCCTATCCTATAGCAATCAGCCCCAGCATTTT; cdr3_aa: CASGFSTGGLSYSNQPQHF
v_call: TRBV7-8; d_call: TRBD2; j_call: TRBJ2-3; clone_size: .; cdr3_nt: TGTGCCAGCAGCTTAGAGGGAGGGGAACCCACAGATACGCAGTATTTT; cdr3_aa: CASSLEGGEPTDTQYF
v_call: TRBV19; d_call: .; j_call: TRBJ2-7; clone_size: .; cdr3_nt: TGTGCCAGTAGTCTTCAGGGACCGGGACAAATCTTCTACGAGCAGTACTTC; cdr3_aa: CASSLQGPGQIFYEQYF
v_call: TRBV9; d_call: .; j_call: TRBJ2-7; clone_size: .; cdr3_nt: TGTGCCAGCAGCGCGACAGGCGCGGGCTACGAGCAGTACTTC; cdr3_aa: CASSATGAGYEQYF
v_call: TRBV9; d_call: .; j_call: TRBJ2-7; clone_size: .; cdr3_nt: TGTGCCAGCAGCCCGGGACACCAAGACGAGCAGTACTTC; cdr3_aa: CASSPGHQDEQYF
v_call: TRBV7-9; d_call: .; j_call: TRBJ2-3; clone_size: .; cdr3_nt: TGTGCCAGCAGCTTAGGGAGCGGAGCCACAGATACGCAGTATTTT; cdr3_aa: CASSLGSGATDTQYF
v_call: TRBV9; d_call: .; j_call: TRBJ1-3; clone_size: .; cdr3_nt: TGTGCCAGCAGCGTAGGAATCCGCGGCTCTGGAAACACCATATATTTT; cdr3_aa: CASSVGIRGSGNTIYF